These 26 T cell receptor beta chains came from one sample sequenced in a study of blood T cell repertoires in COVID-19. This table comes from immunoSEQ multiplex PCR, and its TCRdb copy is limited to in-frame clones, with some not included. This sample has tens of thousands of clones, with roughly 90% found just once. What was sequenced was peripheral blood. These receptors came from a woman aged 60 to 75 with acute or convalescent COVID-19.

The chain couples TRBV19 to TRBJ1-4; no clear D. This CDR3 is 13 amino acids long. The V gene's germline CDR1 is LNHDA and CDR2 SQIVND (reference sequence). Trimming cost V 1 base and J 7 bases, with 7 bases left between them. DNA for the CDR3: TGTGCCAGTAGTATAGCTGGCCGTGAAAAACTGTTTTTT. This sequence encodes CASSIAGREKLFF.

The chain links TRBV5-1 to TRBJ1-5; unclear D gene. Germline CDR1 reads SGHRS; CDR2 reads YFSETQ. Trimming shortened V by 0 bases and J by 5 bases, and 9 bases separated the two germline ends. CDR3 length: 14 amino acids. The CDR3 here is CASSLGLADQPQHF. The CDR3 DNA sequence: TGCGCCAGCAGCTTGGGGCTAGCGGATCAGCCCCAGCATTTT.

The CDR3 is CASSLSSGGVGTGELFF. The CDR3, as DNA: TGTGCCAGCAGTTTATCTTCAGGGGGCGTTGGCACCGGGGAGCTGTTTTTT. The rearrangement links TRBV28 to TRBJ2-2; 8 bases are a match to TRBD1. CDR3 length: 17 amino acids. Trimming at V came to 1 base and at J to 4 bases, leaving 8 bases not matched to a gene. The germline V gene encodes CDR1 MDHEN and CDR2 SYDVKM.

V usage is TRBV6-5 and J usage is TRBJ2-1; 7 nucleotides match TRBD2. With V trimmed by 2 bases and J by 6 bases, 7 bases remained unmatched. The CDR3 extends over 15 amino acids. Germline CDR1 is MNHEY and CDR2 is SVGAGI. The CDR3 region has the DNA TGTGCCAGCAGTTACGGGGCGGGAGCCACCAATGAGCAGTTCTTC. It is translated as CASSYGAGATNEQFF.

This rearrangement joins TRBV6-5 to TRBJ1-4; D might be TRBD1 (6 bases). Germline lookup yields CDR1 MNHEY and CDR2 SVGAGI. The CDR3 is made up of 14 amino acids. The V gene lost 7 bases and the J gene lost 1 base, with 10 bases spanning the gap. CDR3 DNA sequence: TGTGCCAGCAACAGGGAGTTAACTAATGAAAAACTGTTTTTT. Its protein is CASNRELTNEKLFF.

The chain uses TRBV29-1 and TRBJ1-1; D gene uncertain. There are 11 residues in the CDR3. V lost 7 bases to trimming and J lost 1 base, with 7 bases between them. Per the germline V gene, CDR1 is SQVTM and CDR2 is ANQGSEA. The CDR3 reads CSETRNTEAFF. CDR3 bases: TGCAGCGAGACAAGGAACACTGAAGCTTTCTTT. The variable domain in full, completed from reference TRBV29-1 and TRBJ1-1, reads SAVISQKPSRDICQRGTSLTIQCQVDSQVTMMFWYRQQPGQSLTLIATANQGSEATYESGFVIDKFPISRPNLTFSTLTVSNMSPEDSSIYLCSETRNTEAFFGQGTRLTVV.

The chain links TRBV3-1 (or the pseudogene TRBV3-2) to TRBJ2-5; 7 nucleotides align to TRBD2. With 1 base clipped from V and 5 bases from J, the junction kept 10 bases outside the gene matches. CDR1 and CDR2 (germline): LGHDT, YNNKEL (reference sequence). CDR3 size: 16 residues. CDR3: CASSQGRGRVVETQYF. For the CDR3, the DNA is TGTGCCAGCAGCCAAGGTCGGGGGAGGGTGGTTGAGACCCAGTACTTC.

This chain connects TRBV5-1 to TRBJ1-1, with 8 bases matching TRBD1. V was clipped by 3 bases and J by 1 base; unmatched bases: 5. Looked up from germline, CDR1 is SGHRS and CDR2 is YFSETQ. The CDR3 loop spans 15 amino acids. The CDR3: CASSSGQGKNTEAFF. The CDR3 DNA sequence: TGCGCCAGCAGCTCCGGACAGGGCAAGAACACTGAAGCTTTCTTT.

This chain joins TRBV18 and TRBJ2-3, with D perhaps matching TRBD2 (5 bases). Trimming stripped 3 bases from V and 1 base from J, with 14 bases between. The germline V gene has CDR1 KGHSH and CDR2 LQKENI. The CDR3 extends over 16 amino acids. Here the CDR3 reads CASSPRTPSGTDTQYF. CDR3 coding DNA: TGTGCCAGCTCACCCCGGACTCCTTCTGGCACAGATACGCAGTATTTT.

The V gene is TRBV3-1 (or the pseudogene TRBV3-2), the J gene TRBJ1-6, with D possibly being TRBD1 (6 bases). Between the trimmed V and J ends, which lost 1 base and 9 bases, there was a span of 13 bases. From germline, CDR1 is LGHDT and CDR2 YNNKEL (reference sequence). This CDR3 is 15 amino acids long. The CDR3 DNA sequence: TGTGCCAGCAGCCAAGGGATTAGGGGGAGTTCACCCCTCCACTTT. It is translated as CASSQGIRGSSPLHF.

This clone was recorded once. CDR3 in amino acids: CAWSIRTFNYGYTF. The CDR3 nucleotides read TGTGCCTGGAGTATCCGGACATTCAACTATGGCTACACCTTC. This chain links TRBV30 with TRBJ1-2; a possible D gene is TRBD1 (5 bases). Per the germline V gene, CDR1 is GTSNPN and CDR2 is SVGIG (reference sequence). The V gene lost 2 bases and the J gene lost 2 bases, with 12 bases spanning the gap. The length of the CDR3 is 14 residues.

The V gene is TRBV5-1, the J gene TRBJ1-2; 8 bases align to TRBD1. This CDR3 region has 16 residues. J gave up 8 bases and V 4 bases, and 16 bases lay outside the gene matches. Germline V gene lookup returns CDR1 SGHRS and CDR2 YFSETQ. Here the CDR3 reads CASSLTGVGVDLGYTF. CDR3 nucleotide sequence: TGCGCCAGCAGCCTGACAGGGGTCGGGGTTGATCTGGGCTACACCTTC.

The rearrangement links TRBV5-1 to TRBJ1-2, with 9 nucleotides matching TRBD1. CDR3 size: 14 residues. The trim removed 3 bases at V and 4 bases at J, leaving 4 bases unmatched. The germline V gene has CDR1 SGHRS and CDR2 YFSETQ. This CDR3 is CASSSDRGGYGYTF. CDR3 nucleotide sequence: TGCGCCAGCAGCTCGGACAGGGGTGGCTATGGCTACACCTTC.

V is TRBV7-3 and J is TRBJ2-3; TRBD2 aligns across 8 bases. Germline CDR1 reads SGHTA; CDR2 reads FQGTGA. This CDR3 region has 14 residues. V lost 4 bases, J lost 6 bases, and 6 bases stayed unmatched. CDR3 sequence: CASSSGTSHDTQYF. The CDR3 DNA reads TGTGCCAGCAGCTCCGGGACTAGTCACGATACGCAGTATTTT.

This sequence joins TRBV6-2 or TRBV6-3 and TRBJ1-2; D possibly corresponds to TRBD1 (5 bases). The CDR3 is 14 residues long. The germline CDR1 and CDR2 sequences are MNHEY and SVGEGT. Trimming pared 2 bases from V and 3 bases from J, leaving 10 bases between. The CDR3: CASSYPTGYYGYTF. DNA for the CDR3: TGTGCCAGCAGTTACCCCACAGGCTACTATGGCTACACCTTC.

The chain joins TRBV6-1 to TRBJ2-1, with 12 nucleotides matching TRBD1. The CDR3 length is 15 residues. After removal of 2 bases from V and 8 bases from J, the junction contained 4 bases not matched to a gene. CDR1 MNHNS and CDR2 SASEGT come from the germline V gene. The CDR3 here is CASSEWDRGRDEQFF. The DNA of the CDR3 is TGTGCCAGCAGTGAATGGGACAGGGGGCGCGATGAGCAGTTCTTC.

The V call is TRBV6-1, the J call TRBJ2-7; TRBD1 matches 8 bases. This CDR3 has 18 amino acids. V gave up 2 bases and J gave up 1 base; unmatched junction bases: 13. Germline V gene data show CDR1 as MNHNS and CDR2 as SASEGT. CDR3 amino acids: CASSEIYPRRGLSYEQYV. The CDR3 DNA reads as TGTGCCAGCAGTGAAATTTATCCCCGCAGGGGGCTTTCCTACGAGCAGTACGTC.

V is TRBV6-2 or TRBV6-3 and J is TRBJ2-7; TRBD1 matches at 8 bases. CDR1 MNHEY and CDR2 SVGEGT come from the germline V gene. CDR3 length: 15 residues. J lost 4 bases, V lost 4 bases, and 9 bases had no gene match. The DNA of the CDR3 is TGTGCCAGCAGTTCTCCTGGACAGGGTCGGTACGAGCAGTACGTC. Translating it yields CASSSPGQGRYEQYV.

V is TRBV6-2 or TRBV6-3 and J is TRBJ1-2; TRBD1 matches 7 bases. The V gene end was trimmed by 4 bases and the J gene end by 4 bases; junction bases not matched to a gene: 12. This CDR3 is 16 amino acids long. Germline V gives CDR1 MNHEY, CDR2 SVGEGT. For the CDR3, the DNA is TGTGCCAGCAGTTCCCTCCGGGACAGCCTTAGCTATGGCTACACCTTC. This gives the protein CASSSLRDSLSYGYTF.

The chain recombines TRBV19 with TRBJ1-2; 9 bases line up with TRBD1. The germline gives CDR1 LNHDA, CDR2 SQIVND (reference sequence). The V segment lost 5 bases and the J segment 10 bases; nucleotides outside the gene matches: 8. The CDR3 is 13 residues long. The CDR3 here is CASSLTTGGSYTF. The CDR3 DNA reads TGTGCCAGTAGTCTCACAACAGGGGGCTCCTACACCTTC.

The chain combines TRBV5-6 with TRBJ1-5; the D gene is possibly TRBD1 (6 bases). The CDR3 consists of 13 residues. V lost 3 bases and J lost 7, with 11 bases in between. The germline V gene has CDR1 SGHDT and CDR2 YYEEEE. The CDR3 coding sequence is TGTGCCAGCAGCTCATCGACAGGACAGCCCCAGCATTTT. It is translated as CASSSSTGQPQHF.

The V and J genes are TRBV4-1 and TRBJ1-1; D uncertain. Trimming took off 2 bases at V and 13 bases at J, with 8 bases between the two ends. This CDR3 region has 10 residues. Germline-derived CDR1 and CDR2 are MGHRA and YSYEKL. CDR3 amino acids: CASSQNTIFF. DNA of the CDR3: TGCGCCAGCAGCCAAAACACAATTTTCTTT.

This clone was seen more than once but under ten times. This chain links TRBV5-1 with TRBJ1-3; a possible D gene is TRBD1 (5 bases). Germline V gene data show CDR1 as SGHRS and CDR2 as YFSETQ. Deletions cut 0 bases from V and 1 base from J, with 20 bases between. There are 19 residues in the CDR3. CDR3 bases: TGCGCCAGCAGCTTGGCCACCTCTGGAGGGGTAAGGTCTGGAAACACCATATATTTT. Translated, it gives CASSLATSGGVRSGNTIYF.

The V gene is TRBV2, the J gene TRBJ2-5; the D gene is possibly TRBD2 (6 bases). Germline V lookup: CDR1 SNHLY, CDR2 FYNNEI. The V end lost 3 bases, the J end lost 5 bases, and 19 bases lay between the germline ends. The length of the CDR3 is 16 residues. The chain's CDR3 is CASSDPPGIGGETQYF. The CDR3 nucleotides are TGTGCCAGCAGTGATCCCCCAGGGATTGGGGGGGAGACCCAGTACTTC.

The chain recombines TRBV2 with TRBJ1-2, with 8 bases lining up with TRBD1. The junction had 5 bases not matched to a gene; V was cut back by 4 bases and J by 10 bases. Germline values: CDR1 SNHLY, CDR2 FYNNEI. The CDR3 totals 12 residues. The CDR3 DNA follows: TGTGCCAGCAGTGGGACAGGGAGCGCCTACACCTTC. Translating it yields CASSGTGSAYTF. The full variable domain, completed using reference TRBV2 and TRBJ1-2, is EPEVTQTPSHQVTQMGQEVILRCVPISNHLYFYWYRQILGQKVEFLVSFYNNEISEKSEIFDDQFSVERPDGSNFTLKIRSTKLEDSAMYFCASSGTGSAYTFGSGTRLTVV.

The chain recombines TRBV5-1 with TRBJ2-3; 9 bases map to TRBD2. The germline CDR1 and CDR2 sequences are SGHRS and YFSETQ. This CDR3 is built from 15 residues. Losses at the gene ends were 1 base for V and 2 bases for J; bases not matched to a gene: 2. The CDR3 loop reads CASSLLAGNTDTQYF. CDR3 DNA: TGCGCCAGCAGCTTGCTAGCGGGGAACACAGATACGCAGTATTTT.